This passage covers 25 T cell receptor beta chains from one sample sequenced in a study of T cells in Graves' hyperthyroidism and ophthalmopathy. TCR beta CDR3 regions were amplified from RNA. Primed by the HTBI set, a first-round RT-PCR was run on the TCR CDR3. TCRdb fed the multiplex PCR reads into MiXCR, producing one record per CDR3 protein. This sample yields about 260,000 distinct CDR3 sequences, of which about 20% are seen a single time; 50% to 75% belongs to the top ten. Sample: blood. These receptors were taken from a man aged 25 to 40 with Graves' ophthalmopathy.

The sample holds a few counts of this clonotype. The chain carries TRBV6-6 and TRBJ2-1; 8 bases are shared with TRBD1. The V gene's germline CDR1 is MNHNY and CDR2 SVGAGI (reference sequence). The CDR3 loop spans 13 amino acids. Trimming at V came to 1 base and at J to 10 bases, leaving 3 bases not matched to a gene. CDR3 amino acids: CASSYLTGDEQFF. In nucleotides, the CDR3 is TGTGCCAGCAGTTACTTGACAGGGGACGAGCAGTTCTTC.

The chain links TRBV28 to TRBJ2-1; 7 positions agree with TRBD1. V was clipped by 5 bases and J by 0 bases; unmatched bases: 7. CDR1 is MDHEN, CDR2 SYDVKM, per germline. The CDR3 sequence is 16 residues long. For the CDR3, the DNA is TGTGCCAGCAGTCCTCCCCGGGACAGCTCCTACAATGAGCAGTTCTTC. Its translation is CASSPPRDSSYNEQFF.

The V call is TRBV11-2, the J call TRBJ1-1, with TRBD1 matching over 10 bases. V dropped 1 base and J dropped 5; count of bases not matched to a gene: 10. This CDR3 has 17 residues. The germline V gene encodes CDR1 SGHAT and CDR2 FQNNGV. CDR3 nucleotides: TGTGCCAGCAGCTTAGTAATTGGGACAGGGGAGGGAACTGAAGCTTTCTTT. Amino acids: CASSLVIGTGEGTEAFF.

This clonotype has more than one count but fewer than ten. The chain carries TRBV2 and TRBJ2-7; tentatively, D is TRBD1 or TRBD2 (5 bases each). The V end lost 7 bases, the J end lost 0 bases, and 13 bases lay between the germline ends. From germline, CDR1 is SNHLY and CDR2 FYNNEI. The CDR3 is made up of 14 amino acids. The CDR3 is CASTGQGSSYEQYF. The DNA of the CDR3 is TGTGCCAGCACGGGGCAGGGAAGCTCCTACGAGCAGTACTTC.

In its sample, this clonotype was seen many times. The rearrangement uses TRBV6-2 or TRBV6-3 and TRBJ1-1; D is perhaps TRBD1 (6 bases). CDR3 length equals 15 residues. V was pared by 2 bases and J by 8 bases, with 18 bases between. From germline, CDR1 is MNHEY and CDR2 SVGEGT. The CDR3 bases are TGTGCCAGCAGTTACAAGACAGGAAGGGAAAAAGAAGCTTTCTTT. This encodes CASSYKTGREKEAFF.

This clonotype has a count of ten or more. The chain combines TRBV10-3 with TRBJ2-2; D possibly corresponds to TRBD2 (5 bases). Germline CDR1 and CDR2: ENHRY and SYGVKD. CDR3 length: 14 amino acids. V was trimmed by 3 bases and J by 3 bases, leaving 8 bases between them. CDR3 region: CAISDAGDTGELFF. For the CDR3, the DNA is TGTGCCATCAGTGATGCCGGGGACACCGGGGAGCTGTTTTTT.

The chain employs TRBV6-1 and TRBJ2-2; 9 nucleotides agree with TRBD1. V lost 9 bases, J lost 3 bases, and 11 bases stayed unmatched. The CDR3 totals 16 residues. The germline V gene encodes CDR1 MNHNS and CDR2 SASEGT. The CDR3 DNA follows: TGTGCCAGTATTCTAGTGGGGACAGGGCACACCGGGGAGCTGTTTTTT. This gives the protein CASILVGTGHTGELFF.

The chain combines TRBV30 with TRBJ2-1, with TRBD2 identical over 11 bases. Trimming took 1 base from V and 6 from J; bases not matched to a gene: 8. Germline V gene sequence: CDR1 GTSNPN, CDR2 SVGIG (reference sequence). This CDR3 region has 16 residues. Here the CDR3 reads CAWSAQALAGGNEQFF. DNA of the CDR3: TGTGCCTGGAGTGCCCAGGCGCTAGCGGGAGGCAATGAGCAGTTCTTC.

There are a few counts of this clonotype. The chain links TRBV28 to TRBJ2-7; D not certain. The V gene's germline CDR1 is MDHEN and CDR2 SYDVKM. CDR3 size: 10 residues. The V end lost 10 bases, the J end lost 0 bases, and 4 bases lay between the germline ends. DNA for the CDR3: TGTGCCACCTACTCCTACGAGCAGTACTTC. Amino acids: CATYSYEQYF.

The J gene is TRBJ2-7, the V gene TRBV19; no clear D gene. The germline V gene encodes CDR1 LNHDA and CDR2 SQIVND (reference sequence). The V end lost 10 bases, the J end lost 4 bases, and 23 bases lay between the germline ends. The CDR3 extends over 15 amino acids. The CDR3 nucleotides read TGTGCCACCAGTCGAGTAGTTTCATCTGGGTACGAGCAGTACTTC. Its translation is CATSRVVSSGYEQYF.

The chain combines TRBV6-5 with TRBJ2-4; a weak D match, TRBD2 (7 bases). The CDR3 has 16 amino acids. Germline CDR1 MNHEY, CDR2 SVGAGI. V lost 2 bases and J lost 0, with 11 bases in between. CDR3 in amino acids: CASSYRGGLAKNIQYF. CDR3 sequence (DNA): TGTGCCAGCAGTTACAGGGGGGGTCTAGCCAAAAACATTCAGTACTTC.

This clonotype was observed a few times. This chain's CDR3 is CASSPPRGNTIYF. DNA of the CDR3: TGTGCCAGCAGCCCCCCCCGGGGAAACACCATATATTTT. The genes are TRBV9 and TRBJ1-3, with D unclear. The CDR3 is made up of 13 amino acids. The germline gives CDR1 SGDLS, CDR2 YYNGEE. V lost 4 bases to trimming and J lost 4 bases, with 9 bases between them. Based on the CDR3 plus reference TRBV9 and TRBJ1-3, the full variable domain is DSGVTQTPKHLITATGQRVTLRCSPRSGDLSVYWYQQSLDQGLQFLIQYYNGEERAKGNILERFSAQQFPDLHSELNLSSLELGDSALYFCASSPPRGNTIYFGEGSWLTVV.

V and J are TRBV12-3 or TRBV12-4 and TRBJ2-1; 13 bases agree with TRBD2. This CDR3 has 15 residues. Germline trimming cut 6 bases from V and 6 bases from J; bases unmatched to any gene: 5. Here the CDR3 reads CASRAGLAGPNEQFF. The CDR3 region has the DNA TGTGCCAGCAGAGCGGGACTAGCGGGACCCAATGAGCAGTTCTTC.

This clonotype was detected once. The J gene is TRBJ1-6, the V gene TRBV6-5, with D hard to call. CDR3 length: 15 residues. The V end lost 3 bases, the J end lost 7 bases, and 13 bases lay between the germline ends. Germline V gives CDR1 MNHEY, CDR2 SVGAGI. CDR3 nucleotides: TGTGCCAGCAGTTATCTAGACCCTAGAAATTCACCCCTCCACTTT. Protein: CASSYLDPRNSPLHF.

This clonotype was seen many times. The genes are TRBV7-3 and TRBJ2-1; 7 nucleotides agree with TRBD2. This CDR3 is built from 15 residues. The germline V gene encodes CDR1 SGHTA and CDR2 FQGTGA. The trim removed 2 bases at V and 6 bases at J, leaving 7 bases unmatched. CDR3 region: CASSLEAGAVNEQFF. CDR3 bases: TGTGCCAGCAGCTTAGAGGCGGGAGCGGTCAATGAGCAGTTCTTC.

This chain links TRBV5-6 with TRBJ1-2; D may be TRBD1 (6 bases). The CDR3 consists of 15 residues. V lost 5 bases and J lost 4, with 18 bases in between. Germline CDR1 and CDR2: SGHDT and YYEEEE. The CDR3 spells CASSLPGAGTYGYTF. CDR3 DNA: TGTGCCAGCAGTTTGCCGGGGGCAGGGACCTATGGCTACACCTTC.

Ten or more counts support this clonotype. The chain couples TRBV7-9 to TRBJ2-1; TRBD2 matches 16 bases. V was pared by 5 bases and J by 8 bases, with 6 bases of the junction left unmatched. This CDR3 is built from 16 residues. The V gene's germline CDR1 is SEHNR and CDR2 FQNEAQ (reference sequence). The CDR3 loop is CASSITGTSGRDEQFF. Written as DNA, the CDR3 is TGTGCCAGCAGCATCACCGGGACTAGCGGGAGGGATGAGCAGTTCTTC.

This clonotype is a singleton in its sample. The rearrangement uses TRBV3-1 and TRBJ2-1; 13 bases align to TRBD2. The CDR3 runs 18 residues. Germline values: CDR1 LGHDT, CDR2 YNNKEL (reference sequence). V was pared by 5 bases and J by 2 bases, with 9 bases of the junction left unmatched. CDR3 nucleotides: TGTGCCAGCAGCTCCCGAAGGGGACTAGCGGGAACCTACAATGAGCAGTTCTTC. The encoded protein is CASSSRRGLAGTYNEQFF.

Comments on this clonotype: A read error may account for a junction end that differs from germline. The chain links TRBV27 to TRBJ1-2, with D perhaps TRBD1 (5 bases). The CDR3 is 16 residues long. Germline V lookup: CDR1 MNHEY, CDR2 SMNVEV (reference sequence). CDR3 residues: CASSFSTGEISYGHTF. DNA for the CDR3: TGTGCCAGCAGTTTTTCGACGGGGGAGATATCCTATGGCCACACCTTC.

The gene calls are TRBV27 and TRBJ2-3; unclear D gene. CDR1 is MNHEY, CDR2 SMNVEV, per germline (reference sequence). This CDR3 spans 14 amino acids. Deletions cut 5 bases from V and 4 bases from J, with 13 bases between. The CDR3 spells CASSLGLVSDTQYF. The CDR3 DNA sequence: TGTGCCAGCAGTCTTGGCTTAGTCTCAGATACGCAGTATTTT.

Only a few counts were recorded for this clonotype. This chain joins TRBV7-3 and TRBJ2-2; D not resolved. V gave up 5 bases and J gave up 7 bases, with 11 bases separating them. The CDR3 spans 13 residues. The germline V gene has CDR1 SGHTA and CDR2 FQGTGA. The CDR3 sequence: CASSAASYGELFF. The CDR3 DNA is TGTGCCAGCAGCGCCGCTAGTTACGGGGAGCTGTTTTTT. The full variable domain, in which reference TRBV7-3 and TRBJ2-2 provide the parts outside the CDR3, is GAGVSQTPSNKVTEKGKYVELRCDPISGHTALYWYRQSLGQGPEFLIYFQGTGAADDSGLPNDRFFAVRPEGSVSTLKIQRTERGDSAVYLCASSAASYGELFFGEGSRLTVL.

In its sample, this clonotype was seen many times. The CDR3 region is CASSLRGDGTKNIQYF. CDR3 coding DNA: TGTGCCAGCAGCTTAAGAGGTGATGGGACCAAAAACATTCAGTACTTC. The chain has TRBV7-2 and TRBJ2-4; no firm D call. Germline V gene data show CDR1 as SGHTA and CDR2 as FQGNSA. Trimming removed 2 bases at V and 2 bases at J, with 13 bases between. This CDR3 spans 16 amino acids.

This clonotype was detected ten times or more. This sequence joins TRBV11-2 and TRBJ2-1, with a tentative D call TRBD2 (6 bases). Germline V gene lookup returns CDR1 SGHAT and CDR2 FQNNGV. The V end was cut by 0 bases, the J end by 7 bases, with 13 bases between. The CDR3 extends over 15 amino acids. CDR3 bases: TGTGCCAGCAGCTTAGAACGGGTCCGGGGGAATGAGCAGTTCTTC. It yields the protein CASSLERVRGNEQFF.

The genes are TRBV27 and TRBJ1-2; D ambiguous. V was shortened by 2 bases and J by 8 bases, with 12 bases between the two germline ends. The CDR3 extends over 13 amino acids. Per the germline V gene, CDR1 is MNHEY and CDR2 is SMNVEV (reference sequence). As DNA, the CDR3 is TGTGCCAGCAGTTTAAAGGGTTCGGACGGCTACACCTTC. It encodes CASSLKGSDGYTF.

This clonotype was counted only a few times. The chain joins TRBV10-3 to TRBJ2-7; 7 nucleotides match TRBD1. V lost 6 bases and J lost 2; bases outside the gene matches: 7. Germline CDR1 reads ENHRY; CDR2 reads SYGVKD. This CDR3 has 14 amino acids. The CDR3 DNA reads as TGTGCCATCAGCCCCGGGACAGCAGCCTACGAGCAGTACTTC. Translated: CAISPGTAAYEQYF.